This T cell receptor (beta chain) is from a study of blood T cells in healthy people across ages. With a J-beta primer mix and a sample-barcoded 5' primer, a second PCR ran roughly 6 to 11 cycles. MiXCR was run by TCRdb on the 5' RACE reads, yielding one entry per CDR3 protein. Here the sample spans nearly 800,000 distinct CDR3 sequences, roughly 25% being singletons. The V end was cut by 3 bases, the J end by 4 bases, with 12 bases between. Germline CDR1 reads MGHDK; CDR2 reads SYGVNS. The CDR3 spans 14 residues. This clonotype came up a few times. The same sample was also used in a study of T cells of mothers and their children.

This chain connects TRBV25-1 to TRBJ1-1, with D unclear. This sequence was found in a boy aged 10-17 years in good health. Sequencing was performed on blood. The CDR3, as DNA: TGTGCCAGCAGTGAGCTCGGGTCTCTCACTGAAGCTTTCTTT. It specifies CASSELGSLTEAFF.